What follows is one T cell receptor (beta chain) and its context. What it recognizes is unknown. The data originate from a study of cytomegalovirus exposure and HLA in healthy donors. Study outcomes and limitations: Across donors, most TCRs were seen rarely, yet some public ones were widespread. Fewer than 200 TCR beta chains were listed as cytomegalovirus-associated. Later, an analysis found that TCR clusters from the first cohort tended to co-occur in the approximately 130 validation repertoires.

Method: immunoSEQ multiplex PCR; TCRdb's copy keeps in-frame clones and lacks some. The sample yields 120,000 or so clones, about 87% seen once. Losses at the gene ends were 5 bases for V and 2 bases for J; bases not matched to a gene: 12. The CDR3 extends over 17 amino acids. Germline CDR1 SEHNR, CDR2 FQNEAQ (reference sequence). This clonotype was sampled from a woman aged 18-30 years in good health and CMV-seronegative. Sequencing used PBMCs. V usage is TRBV7-9 and J usage is TRBJ2-7; 10 bases fit TRBD2. Here the CDR3 reads CASSRFLAGDRPYEQYF. CDR3 nucleotide sequence: TGTGCCAGCAGCAGGTTTCTAGCGGGGGACCGACCCTACGAGCAGTACTTC.